The 32 T cell receptor beta chains in this list originate from one sample, sequenced in a study of CD8 T cells in Susac syndrome. With random hexamers, reverse transcription was performed on about 0.5 to 1 ug of RNA. Each CDR3 protein gets one entry after TCRdb re-called the immunoSEQ multiplex PCR reads with MiXCR. Among 200,000 to 250,000 distinct CDR3 sequences, approximately 92% were seen once, and the ten largest hold about 0.07%. The sample taken for sequencing was CD4+ T cells from PBMCs. All receptors come from a human donor with multiple sclerosis.

CDR3 coding DNA: TGTGCCAGCAGGACCTCCAGGGGGCGAGTGGAACACCGGGCTTTCTTT. Translation gives CASRTSRGRVEHRAFF. This rearrangement joins TRBV12-3 or TRBV12-4 to TRBJ1-1; 8 bases align to TRBD1. The CDR3 length is 16 residues. V lost 6 bases and J lost 11; bases outside the gene matches: 20.

This chain uses TRBV5-6 with TRBJ2-1; D not certain. The germline gives CDR1 SGHDT, CDR2 YYEEEE. The CDR3 has 15 amino acids. V was pared by 4 bases and J by 9 bases, with 20 bases between. CDR3 DNA sequence: TGTGCCAGCAGCCCTGGTGGTCCGGGCCTCCGTGAGCAGTTCTTC. It translates to CASSPGGPGLREQFF.

The J gene is TRBJ2-3, the V gene TRBV20-1; D may correspond to TRBD1 or TRBD2 (5 bases each). Per the germline V gene, CDR1 is DFQATT and CDR2 is SNEGSKA (reference sequence). This CDR3 has 13 residues. V lost 3 bases, J lost 1 base, and 8 bases lay in between. CDR3 in amino acids: CSASGAGTDTQYF. In DNA form, the CDR3 reads TGCAGTGCTAGCGGGGCCGGCACAGATACGCAGTATTTT.

The CDR3 loop is CASSPELAGGRSTQYF. CDR3 sequence (DNA): TGTGCCAGCAGCCCAGAACTAGCGGGGGGGCGGTCGACGCAGTATTTT. The rearrangement uses TRBV3-1 and TRBJ2-3; TRBD2 matches 13 bases. The V segment lost 4 bases and the J segment 9 bases; nucleotides outside the gene matches: 10. The CDR3 runs 16 residues. Germline assignment: CDR1 LGHDT and CDR2 YNNKEL (reference sequence).

This chain joins TRBV12-3 or TRBV12-4 and TRBJ2-7; TRBD1 might be the D (6 bases). The CDR3 runs 13 residues. V was trimmed by 6 bases and J by 6 bases, leaving 15 bases between them. CDR3 residues: CASSLNRAGEQYV. CDR3 sequence (DNA): TGTGCCAGCAGCCTGAACAGGGCTGGCGAGCAGTACGTC.

This clonotype was detected only once. The CDR3: CASSPGPGRVYEQYV. The CDR3 coding sequence is TGTGCCAGCTCACCGGGGCCGGGCAGGGTGTACGAGCAGTACGTC. The chain has TRBV18 and TRBJ2-7; D is possibly TRBD1 (5 bases). The V gene's germline CDR1 is KGHSH and CDR2 LQKENI. This CDR3 is built from 15 residues. The V and J ends lost 3 bases and 4 bases respectively, with 16 bases between them.

The sample holds one count of this clonotype. J is TRBJ1-1 and V is TRBV2; the D is unclear. The germline V gene has CDR1 SNHLY and CDR2 FYNNEI. Trimming took off 4 bases at V and 0 bases at J, with 9 bases between the two ends. The CDR3 loop spans 14 amino acids. CDR3 coding DNA: TGTGCCAGCAGTGTCCGGCAGATGAACACTGAAGCTTTCTTT. Amino acids: CASSVRQMNTEAFF. Combining the CDR3 with reference TRBV2 and TRBJ1-1 gives the whole variable domain EPEVTQTPSHQVTQMGQEVILRCVPISNHLYFYWYRQILGQKVEFLVSFYNNEISEKSEIFDDQFSVERPDGSNFTLKIRSTKLEDSAMYFCASSVRQMNTEAFFGQGTRLTVV.

This clonotype has a handful of counts. This chain uses TRBV19 with TRBJ2-2; 7 bases map to TRBD2. Germline CDR1 LNHDA, CDR2 SQIVND (reference sequence). CDR3 length equals 15 residues. V was pared by 8 bases and J by 4 bases, with 10 bases of the junction left unmatched. The CDR3 here is CASRSGDSFTGELFF. In DNA form, the CDR3 reads TGTGCCAGTCGGAGCGGGGATTCTTTCACCGGGGAGCTGTTTTTT.

CDR3 sequence: CASSPGWEETQYF. CDR3 coding DNA: TGTGCCAGCAGCCCCGGATGGGAGGAGACCCAGTACTTC. The genes are TRBV7-3 and TRBJ2-5; possible D gene TRBD2, 5 bases. Trimming removed 5 bases from V and 5 bases from J, with 12 bases in between. CDR1 is SGHTA, CDR2 FQGTGA, per germline. CDR3 length: 13 residues.

This chain connects TRBV11-2 to TRBJ1-6, with 7 bases lining up with TRBD1. Germline trimming cut 1 base from V and 6 bases from J; bases unmatched to any gene: 3. Germline CDR1 SGHAT, CDR2 FQNNGV. The CDR3 consists of 15 residues. CDR3 DNA sequence: TGTGCCAGCAGCTTAGCCGGACAGGCTAATTCACCCCTCCACTTT. Its protein is CASSLAGQANSPLHF.

The rearrangement links TRBV28 to TRBJ2-5; 7 bases fit TRBD1. Germline V gives CDR1 MDHEN, CDR2 SYDVKM. V shed 5 bases and J 5 bases; nucleotides not matched to a gene: 8. The CDR3 extends over 14 amino acids. DNA for the CDR3: TGTGCCAGCAGTATGCGCAGGGGGTGGGAGACCCAGTACTTC. This translates into CASSMRRGWETQYF.

The J gene is TRBJ2-2, the V gene TRBV5-1; TRBD1 is a possible D gene (6 bases). From germline, CDR1 is SGHRS and CDR2 YFSETQ. This CDR3 spans 15 amino acids. The ends were cut back, 6 bases at V and 4 bases at J, with 16 bases in the middle. CDR3 loop: CASMGAGVSTGELFF. The CDR3, as DNA: TGCGCCAGCATGGGTGCAGGGGTCAGCACCGGGGAGCTGTTTTTT.

The chain joins TRBV9 to TRBJ2-3; 11 bases fit TRBD1. There are 14 residues in the CDR3. CDR1 and CDR2 from the germline V gene are SGDLS and YYNGEE. V trimming: 4 bases; J trimming: 7 bases; junction bases outside the gene matches: 5. The CDR3 sequence is CASSSGQGANTQYF. The CDR3 DNA follows: TGTGCCAGCAGCTCCGGACAGGGGGCAAATACGCAGTATTTT.

This clonotype was seen only a few times. The chain carries TRBV5-1 and TRBJ2-1; 7 positions agree with TRBD2. Unmatched junction bases numbered 1, after V lost 0 bases and J lost 4 bases. Germline loops: CDR1 SGHRS, CDR2 YFSETQ. This CDR3 is 14 amino acids long. Here the CDR3 reads CASSLGLAYNEQFF. DNA of the CDR3: TGCGCCAGCAGCTTGGGACTAGCTTACAATGAGCAGTTCTTC.

In this sample, this clonotype turned up a few times. The V and J genes are TRBV19 and TRBJ1-6; 7 positions match TRBD1. Germline lookup yields CDR1 LNHDA and CDR2 SQIVND (reference sequence). Germline trimming cut 4 bases from V and 7 bases from J; bases unmatched to any gene: 7. The length of the CDR3 is 15 residues. The CDR3 spells CASSTSGTANSPLHF. In DNA form, the CDR3 reads TGTGCCAGTAGTACCTCCGGGACAGCCAATTCACCCCTCCACTTT. Full variable domain (rest looked up from reference TRBV19 and TRBJ1-6): DGGITQSPKYLFRKEGQNVTLSCEQNLNHDAMYWYRQDPGQGLRLIYYSQIVNDFQKGDIAEGYSVSREKKESFPLTVTSAQKNPTAFYLCASSTSGTANSPLHFGNGTRLTVT.

This clonotype was detected once. The chain recombines TRBV29-1 with TRBJ1-1; TRBD1 is a possible D gene (5 bases). This CDR3 spans 12 amino acids. CDR1 is SQVTM and CDR2 is ANQGSEA in the germline V gene. V lost 6 bases, J lost 6 bases, and 14 bases lay in between. The DNA of the CDR3 is TGCAGCGTGAGATCCGGGGGGGCTGAAGCTTTCTTT. Translation: CSVRSGGAEAFF.

V gene TRBV29-1 combines with J gene TRBJ1-1; TRBD1 matches 10 bases. Germline V lookup: CDR1 SQVTM, CDR2 ANQGSEA. The V and J ends lost 1 base and 6 bases, in that order; junction bases with no gene match: 5. The CDR3 runs 14 residues. As DNA, the CDR3 is TGCAGCGTTGAAGTGGACAGGGGGGGATCTGAAGCTTTCTTT. This gives the protein CSVEVDRGGSEAFF. Full variable domain (rest looked up from reference TRBV29-1 and TRBJ1-1): SAVISQKPSRDICQRGTSLTIQCQVDSQVTMMFWYRQQPGQSLTLIATANQGSEATYESGFVIDKFPISRPNLTFSTLTVSNMSPEDSSIYLCSVEVDRGGSEAFFGQGTRLTVV.

This chain uses TRBV4-1 with TRBJ2-3; D ambiguous. This CDR3 has 11 amino acids. The germline CDR1 and CDR2 sequences are MGHRA and YSYEKL. The germline V and J ends were trimmed by 2 bases and 7 bases, with 4 bases remaining between them. CDR3 sequence reads: CASSQTNTQYF. The CDR3 DNA reads as TGCGCCAGCAGCCAAACCAATACGCAGTATTTT.

CDR3 loop: CASSLQGHGELFF. CDR3 nucleotide sequence: TGTGCCAGTAGTTTACAGGGGCACGGGGAGCTGTTTTTT. The rearrangement joins TRBV19 to TRBJ2-2; 7 nucleotides align to TRBD1. The trim removed 5 bases at V and 7 bases at J, leaving 4 bases unmatched. CDR3 length: 13 amino acids. Germline CDR1 reads LNHDA; CDR2 reads SQIVND (reference sequence). The full variable domain, completed using reference TRBV19 and TRBJ2-2, is DGGITQSPKYLFRKEGQNVTLSCEQNLNHDAMYWYRQDPGQGLRLIYYSQIVNDFQKGDIAEGYSVSREKKESFPLTVTSAQKNPTAFYLCASSLQGHGELFFGEGSRLTVL.

The rearrangement joins TRBV10-3 to TRBJ2-1; possibly TRBD2 for D (5 bases). Per the germline V gene, CDR1 is ENHRY and CDR2 is SYGVKD. The CDR3 consists of 16 residues. Deletions cut 4 bases from V and 4 bases from J, with 17 bases between. CDR3 nucleotide sequence: TGTGCCATCAGTGTCTACTCAAGCGGCGGATACAATGAGCAGTTCTTC. Translation: CAISVYSSGGYNEQFF.

The J gene is TRBJ1-5, the V gene TRBV5-7, with 10 bases fitting TRBD1. TRBV5-7 is classed as an ORF, of uncertain function. The CDR3 extends over 13 amino acids. J gave up 11 bases and V 4 bases, and 6 bases lay outside the gene matches. DNA of the CDR3: TGTGCCAGCAGCCTGGGACAGGGGAATGCCCAGCATTTT. Protein: CASSLGQGNAQHF.

The chain combines TRBV30 with TRBJ2-2; 9 bases are a match to TRBD2. Per germline, CDR1 GTSNPN and CDR2 SVGIG (reference sequence). The CDR3 is 14 residues long. The ends lost 5 bases at V and 5 bases at J; junction bases unmatched: 6. The CDR3 spells CAWGSGSRTGELFF. The CDR3 DNA is TGTGCCTGGGGTAGCGGGAGCCGAACCGGGGAGCTGTTTTTT.

This clonotype was picked up one time. The gene calls are TRBV27 and TRBJ1-6; 7 nucleotides match TRBD1. From germline, CDR1 is MNHEY and CDR2 SMNVEV (reference sequence). Trimming cost V 6 bases and J 4 bases; bases outside gene matches: 3. The CDR3 contains 14 residues. For the CDR3, the DNA is TGTGCCAGCAGGGGACAGAGTTATAATTCACCCCTCCACTTT. Translating gives CASRGQSYNSPLHF.

The chain recombines TRBV12-3 or TRBV12-4 with TRBJ2-5; a weak D match, TRBD2 (6 bases). V lost 7 bases to trimming and J lost 5 bases, with 17 bases between them. CDR3 size: 14 residues. The CDR3 loop is CASTSGLTVETQYF. The CDR3 DNA is TGTGCCAGCACTTCGGGACTGACGGTGGAGACCCAGTACTTC.

The rearrangement uses TRBV7-9 and TRBJ1-2, with TRBD1 matching over 7 bases. CDR3 length: 15 amino acids. CDR1 and CDR2 (germline): SEHNR, FQNEAQ (reference sequence). Trimming at V came to 5 bases and at J to 4 bases, leaving 10 bases not matched to a gene. This CDR3 is CASSISGQPFYGYTF. CDR3 DNA: TGTGCCAGCAGCATATCGGGACAGCCTTTCTATGGCTACACCTTC.

This clonotype was seen just once. The V gene is TRBV5-6, the J gene TRBJ1-1, with 7 bases identical to TRBD1. CDR1 SGHDT and CDR2 YYEEEE come from the germline V gene. CDR3 length: 16 residues. The junction had 8 bases not matched to a gene; V was cut back by 2 bases and J by 1 base. For the CDR3, the DNA is TGTGCCAGCAGCTTAAAGCCGGGACAGCCGAACACTGAAGCTTTCTTT. Amino acid sequence: CASSLKPGQPNTEAFF.

The rearrangement uses TRBV30 and TRBJ2-7; the D gene could be TRBD1 or TRBD2 (5 bases each). Germline lookup yields CDR1 GTSNPN and CDR2 SVGIG (reference sequence). This CDR3 contains 11 residues. The V gene lost 2 bases and the J gene lost 6 bases, with 8 bases spanning the gap. CDR3 residues: CAWSIGGEQYF. The CDR3 region has the DNA TGTGCCTGGAGTATTGGGGGCGAGCAGTACTTC.

The chain joins TRBV2 to TRBJ2-3; D is perhaps TRBD1 or TRBD2 (6 bases each). Germline CDR1 is SNHLY and CDR2 is FYNNEI. CDR3 length equals 14 residues. V was pared by 8 bases and J by 0 bases, with 12 bases between. The chain's CDR3 is CASFWGASTDTQYF. In DNA form, the CDR3 reads TGTGCCAGCTTTTGGGGGGCGAGCACAGATACGCAGTATTTT. Complete variable domain (other parts from reference TRBV2 and TRBJ2-3): EPEVTQTPSHQVTQMGQEVILRCVPISNHLYFYWYRQILGQKVEFLVSFYNNEISEKSEIFDDQFSVERPDGSNFTLKIRSTKLEDSAMYFCASFWGASTDTQYFGPGTRLTVL.

This chain uses TRBV24-1 with TRBJ2-3, with D maybe TRBD1 (6 bases). This CDR3 is 15 amino acids long. Trimming shortened V by 3 bases and J by 1 base, and 10 bases separated the two germline ends. Germline CDR1 KGHDR, CDR2 SFDVKD. This CDR3 reads CATSDRDTGTDTQYF. In DNA, the CDR3 is TGTGCCACCAGTGATAGGGACACAGGCACAGATACGCAGTATTTT.

This clonotype was detected once. This chain uses TRBV20-1 with TRBJ1-6; D may be TRBD1 (5 bases). Germline assignment: CDR1 DFQATT and CDR2 SNEGSKA (reference sequence). Trimming cost V 1 base and J 8 bases, with 18 bases left between them. This CDR3 contains 16 residues. The CDR3 is CSARVTTGAGYSPLHF. The CDR3 DNA reads as TGCAGTGCTAGAGTAACCACAGGAGCAGGTTATTCACCCCTCCACTTT.

CDR3 loop: CASSHPGVGAFF. The CDR3 DNA reads TGTGCCAGCAGCCACCCAGGGGTTGGGGCTTTCTTT. The V gene is TRBV7-2, the J gene TRBJ1-1, with a tentative D call TRBD1 (6 bases). The CDR3 is made up of 12 amino acids. Germline values: CDR1 SGHTA, CDR2 FQGNSA. V dropped 5 bases and J dropped 11 bases, with 15 bases sitting between them.

The CDR3 reads CASSEALNRQLTNTEAFF. DNA of the CDR3: TGTGCCAGCAGTGAAGCCCTAAACAGACAGTTGACGAACACTGAAGCTTTCTTT. The chain recombines TRBV2 with TRBJ1-1; D might be TRBD1 (5 bases). The CDR3 consists of 18 residues. Germline CDR1 and CDR2: SNHLY and FYNNEI. V shed 0 bases and J shed 1 base, with 18 bases lying between them. The full variable domain, in which reference TRBV2 and TRBJ1-1 provide the parts outside the CDR3, is EPEVTQTPSHQVTQMGQEVILRCVPISNHLYFYWYRQILGQKVEFLVSFYNNEISEKSEIFDDQFSVERPDGSNFTLKIRSTKLEDSAMYFCASSEALNRQLTNTEAFFGQGTRLTVV.